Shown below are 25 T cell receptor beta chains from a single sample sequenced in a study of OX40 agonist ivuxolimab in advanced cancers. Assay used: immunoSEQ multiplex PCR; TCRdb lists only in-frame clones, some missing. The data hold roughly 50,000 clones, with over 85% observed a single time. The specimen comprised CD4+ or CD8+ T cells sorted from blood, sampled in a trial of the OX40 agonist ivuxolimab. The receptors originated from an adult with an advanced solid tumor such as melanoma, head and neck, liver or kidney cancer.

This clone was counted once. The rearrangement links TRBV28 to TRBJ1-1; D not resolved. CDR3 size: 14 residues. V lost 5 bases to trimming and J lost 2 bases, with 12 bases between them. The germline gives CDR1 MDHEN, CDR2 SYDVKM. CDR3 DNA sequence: TGTGCCAGCAGTGAGGACGTCCCCAACACTGAAGCTTTCTTT. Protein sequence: CASSEDVPNTEAFF.

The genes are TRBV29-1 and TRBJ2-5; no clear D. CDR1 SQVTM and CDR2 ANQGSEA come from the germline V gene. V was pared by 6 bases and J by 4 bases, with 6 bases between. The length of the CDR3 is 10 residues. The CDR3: CSVFRETQYF. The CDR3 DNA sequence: TGCAGCGTCTTTAGAGAGACCCAGTACTTC.

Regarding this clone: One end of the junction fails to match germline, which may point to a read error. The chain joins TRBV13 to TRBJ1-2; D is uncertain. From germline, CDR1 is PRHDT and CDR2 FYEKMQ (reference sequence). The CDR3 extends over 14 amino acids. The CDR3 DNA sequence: TGTGCCAGCAGCCTAGGCCCCCCAGACCCAGGCTACACCTTC. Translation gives CASSLGPPDPGYTF.

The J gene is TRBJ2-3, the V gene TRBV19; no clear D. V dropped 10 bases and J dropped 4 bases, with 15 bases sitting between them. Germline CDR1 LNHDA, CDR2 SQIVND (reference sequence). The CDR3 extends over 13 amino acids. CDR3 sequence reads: CATSAGYPDTQYF. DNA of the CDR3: TGTGCCACCTCGGCCGGGTACCCAGATACGCAGTATTTT. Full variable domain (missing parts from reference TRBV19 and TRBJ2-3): DGGITQSPKYLFRKEGQNVTLSCEQNLNHDAMYWYRQDPGQGLRLIYYSQIVNDFQKGDIAEGYSVSREKKESFPLTVTSAQKNPTAFYLCATSAGYPDTQYFGPGTRLTVL.

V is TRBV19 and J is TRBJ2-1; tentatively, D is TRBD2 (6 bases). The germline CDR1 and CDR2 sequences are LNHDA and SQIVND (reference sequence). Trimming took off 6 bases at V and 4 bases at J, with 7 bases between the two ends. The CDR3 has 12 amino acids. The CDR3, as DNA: TGTGCCAGTAGGGGGGGTTACAATGAGCAGTTCTTC. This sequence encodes CASRGGYNEQFF.

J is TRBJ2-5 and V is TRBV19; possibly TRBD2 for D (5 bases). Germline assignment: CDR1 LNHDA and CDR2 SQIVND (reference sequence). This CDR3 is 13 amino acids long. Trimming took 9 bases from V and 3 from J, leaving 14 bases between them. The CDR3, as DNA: TGTGCCAGCGCGGGTTGGGTAAAAGAGACCCAGTACTTC. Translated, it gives CASAGWVKETQYF.

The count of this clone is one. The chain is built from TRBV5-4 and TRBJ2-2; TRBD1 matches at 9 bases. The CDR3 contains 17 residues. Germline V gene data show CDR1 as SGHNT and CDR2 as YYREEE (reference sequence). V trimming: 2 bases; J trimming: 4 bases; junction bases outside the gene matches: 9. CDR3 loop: CASSFVGQGRSTGELFF. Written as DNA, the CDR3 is TGTGCCAGCAGCTTTGTCGGACAGGGGCGAAGCACCGGGGAGCTGTTTTTT.

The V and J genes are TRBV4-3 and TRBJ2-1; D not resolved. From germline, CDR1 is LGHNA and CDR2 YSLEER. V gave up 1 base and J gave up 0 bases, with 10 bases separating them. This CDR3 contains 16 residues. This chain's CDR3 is CASSQARGSSYNEQFF. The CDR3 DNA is TGCGCCAGCAGCCAAGCTCGCGGAAGCTCCTACAATGAGCAGTTCTTC.

CDR3 nucleotide sequence: TGTGCCAGCAGTTTTTCGGGGTATTGGCGGGCTGGGGGCCAAATTCAGCCCCAGCATTTT. Translated: CASSFSGYWRAGGQIQPQHF. The V gene is TRBV28, the J gene TRBJ1-5; the D gene is possibly TRBD1 (6 bases). Per germline, CDR1 MDHEN and CDR2 SYDVKM. V was trimmed by 3 bases and J by 6 bases, leaving 30 bases between them. This CDR3 has 20 residues.

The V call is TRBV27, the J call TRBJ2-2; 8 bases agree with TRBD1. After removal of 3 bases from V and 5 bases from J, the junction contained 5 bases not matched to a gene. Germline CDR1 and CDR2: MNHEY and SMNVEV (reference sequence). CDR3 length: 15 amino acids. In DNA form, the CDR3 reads TGTGCCAGCAGTTTTTCCAGGGGGCAGACCGGGGAGCTGTTTTTT. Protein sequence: CASSFSRGQTGELFF.

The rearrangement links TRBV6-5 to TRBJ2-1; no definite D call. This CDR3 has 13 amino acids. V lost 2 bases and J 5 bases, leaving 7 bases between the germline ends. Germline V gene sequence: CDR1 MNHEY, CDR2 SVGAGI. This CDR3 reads CASSYQGNNEQFF. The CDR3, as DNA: TGTGCCAGCAGTTACCAAGGGAACAATGAGCAGTTCTTC.

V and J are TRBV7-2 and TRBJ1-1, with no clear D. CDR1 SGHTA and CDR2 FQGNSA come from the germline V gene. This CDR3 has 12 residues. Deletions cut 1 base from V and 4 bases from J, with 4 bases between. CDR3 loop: CASSLVSTEAFF. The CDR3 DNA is TGTGCCAGCAGCTTAGTGTCCACTGAAGCTTTCTTT.

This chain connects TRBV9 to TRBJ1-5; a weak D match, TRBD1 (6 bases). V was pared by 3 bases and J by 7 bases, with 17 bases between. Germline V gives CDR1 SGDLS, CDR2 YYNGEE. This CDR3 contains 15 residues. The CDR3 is CASSGTGTQGQPQHF. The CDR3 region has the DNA TGTGCCAGCAGCGGAACAGGGACCCAAGGGCAGCCCCAGCATTTT. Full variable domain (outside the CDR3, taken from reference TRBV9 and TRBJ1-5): DSGVTQTPKHLITATGQRVTLRCSPRSGDLSVYWYQQSLDQGLQFLIQYYNGEERAKGNILERFSAQQFPDLHSELNLSSLELGDSALYFCASSGTGTQGQPQHFGDGTRLSIL.

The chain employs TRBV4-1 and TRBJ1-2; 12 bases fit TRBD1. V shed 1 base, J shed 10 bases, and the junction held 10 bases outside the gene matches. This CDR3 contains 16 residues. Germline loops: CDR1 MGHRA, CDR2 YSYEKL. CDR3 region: CASSQGMGTGGVDYTF. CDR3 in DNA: TGCGCCAGCAGCCAAGGAATGGGGACAGGGGGCGTGGACTACACCTTC.

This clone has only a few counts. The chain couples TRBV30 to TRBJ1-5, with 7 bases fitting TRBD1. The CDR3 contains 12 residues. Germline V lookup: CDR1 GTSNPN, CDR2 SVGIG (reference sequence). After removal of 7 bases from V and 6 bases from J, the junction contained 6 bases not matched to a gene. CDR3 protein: CAYDRDGQPQHF. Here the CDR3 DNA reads TGTGCCTACGACAGGGATGGTCAGCCCCAGCATTTT.

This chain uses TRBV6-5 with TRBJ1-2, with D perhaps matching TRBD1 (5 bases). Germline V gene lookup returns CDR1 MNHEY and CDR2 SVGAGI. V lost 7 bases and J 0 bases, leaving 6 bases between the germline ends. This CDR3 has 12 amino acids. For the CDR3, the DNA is TGTGCCAGCAAGGGGACTAACTATGGCTACACCTTC. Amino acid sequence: CASKGTNYGYTF.

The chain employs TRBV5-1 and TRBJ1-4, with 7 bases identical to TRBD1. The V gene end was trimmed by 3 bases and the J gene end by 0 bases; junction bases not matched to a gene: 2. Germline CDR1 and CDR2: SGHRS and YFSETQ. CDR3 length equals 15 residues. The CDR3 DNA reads TGCGCCAGCAGCTGGGGGACAGCAACTAATGAAAAACTGTTTTTT. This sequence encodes CASSWGTATNEKLFF. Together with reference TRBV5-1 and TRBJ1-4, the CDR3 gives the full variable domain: KAGVTQTPRYLIKTRGQQVTLSCSPISGHRSVSWYQQTPGQGLQFLFEYFSETQRNKGNFPGRFSGRQFSNSRSEMNVSTLELGDSALYLCASSWGTATNEKLFFGSGTQLSVL.

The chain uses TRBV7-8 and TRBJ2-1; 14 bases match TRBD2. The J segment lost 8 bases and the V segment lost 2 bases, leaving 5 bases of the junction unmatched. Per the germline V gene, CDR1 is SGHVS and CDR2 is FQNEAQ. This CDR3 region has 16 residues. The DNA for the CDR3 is TGTGCCAGCAGCTTATTGACTAGCGGGGGGGCCTATGAGCAGTTCTTC. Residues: CASSLLTSGGAYEQFF. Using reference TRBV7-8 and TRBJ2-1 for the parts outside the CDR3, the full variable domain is GAGVSQSPRYKVAKRGQDVALRCDPISGHVSLFWYQQALGQGPEFLTYFQNEAQLDKSGLPSDRFFAERPEGSVSTLKIQRTQQEDSAVYLCASSLLTSGGAYEQFFGPGTRLTVL.

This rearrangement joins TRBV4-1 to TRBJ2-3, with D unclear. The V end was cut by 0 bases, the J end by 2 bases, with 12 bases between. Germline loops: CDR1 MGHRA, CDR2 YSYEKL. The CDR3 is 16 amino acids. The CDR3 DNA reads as TGCGCCAGCAGCCAAGATAGGTGGGTGGTCACAGATACGCAGTATTTT. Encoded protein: CASSQDRWVVTDTQYF.

Written as DNA, the CDR3 is TGCGCCAGCAGCCAAGGGAGCGGGCGGTACCAAGAGACCCAGTACTTC. Translation: CASSQGSGRYQETQYF. V usage is TRBV4-1 and J usage is TRBJ2-5, with D possibly being TRBD2 (6 bases). The CDR3 consists of 16 residues. Germline lookup yields CDR1 MGHRA and CDR2 YSYEKL. Deletions cut 1 base from V and 0 bases from J, with 12 bases between.

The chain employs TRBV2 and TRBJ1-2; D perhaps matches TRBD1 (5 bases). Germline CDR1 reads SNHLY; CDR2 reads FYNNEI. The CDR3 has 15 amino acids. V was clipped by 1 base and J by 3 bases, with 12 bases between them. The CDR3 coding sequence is TGTGCCAGCAGTGAAGGGTACAGGTTTGACTATGGCTACACCTTC. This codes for CASSEGYRFDYGYTF.

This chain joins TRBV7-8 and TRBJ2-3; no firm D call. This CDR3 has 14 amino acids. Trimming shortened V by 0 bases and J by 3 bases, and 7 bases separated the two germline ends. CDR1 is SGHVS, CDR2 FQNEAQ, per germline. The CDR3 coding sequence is TGTGCCAGCAGCTTAGCGGCTTTTACAGATACGCAGTATTTT. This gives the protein CASSLAAFTDTQYF. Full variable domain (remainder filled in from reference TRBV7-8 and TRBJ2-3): GAGVSQSPRYKVAKRGQDVALRCDPISGHVSLFWYQQALGQGPEFLTYFQNEAQLDKSGLPSDRFFAERPEGSVSTLKIQRTQQEDSAVYLCASSLAAFTDTQYFGPGTRLTVL.

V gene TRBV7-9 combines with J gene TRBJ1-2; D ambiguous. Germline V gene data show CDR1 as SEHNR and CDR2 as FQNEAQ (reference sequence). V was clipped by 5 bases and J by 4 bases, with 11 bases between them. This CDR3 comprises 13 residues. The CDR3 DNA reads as TGTGCCAGCAGCCCCTCAACGATCTATGGCTACACCTTC. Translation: CASSPSTIYGYTF.

The CDR3 protein is CASSLMRGTEAFF. CDR3 sequence (DNA): TGTGCCAGCAGCTTAATGAGGGGAACTGAAGCTTTCTTT. This sequence joins TRBV5-4 and TRBJ1-1, with D possibly being TRBD1 (5 bases). V was shortened by 2 bases and J by 5 bases, with 10 bases between the two germline ends. The germline V gene encodes CDR1 SGHNT and CDR2 YYREEE (reference sequence). The length of the CDR3 is 13 residues.

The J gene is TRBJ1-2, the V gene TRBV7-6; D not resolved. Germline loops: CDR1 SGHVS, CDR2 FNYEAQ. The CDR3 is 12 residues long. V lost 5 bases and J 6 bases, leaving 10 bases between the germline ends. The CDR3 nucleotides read TGTGCCAGCAGCCCCGTCCGGGATGGCTACACCTTC. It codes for CASSPVRDGYTF.